These 10 T cell receptor beta chains were sequenced from one sample in a study of Graves' ophthalmopathy and Graves' hyperthyroidism. For repertoire sequencing, the TCR beta CDR3 regions were amplified from RNA transcripts. First-round RT-PCR used HTBI primers; second-round multiplex PCR followed. From the multiplex PCR reads, TCRdb called clonotypes with MiXCR, one entry per CDR3 protein. The data hold about 370,000 distinct CDR3 sequences, with 17% observed a single time. Sequencing used peripheral blood. The receptors originated from an adult woman with stable Graves' hyperthyroidism.

The chain has TRBV28 and TRBJ1-3; no definite D call. Trimming took 6 bases from V and 4 from J, leaving 16 bases between them. The CDR3 is 15 amino acids. CDR1 is MDHEN and CDR2 is SYDVKM in the germline V gene. DNA of the CDR3: TGTGCCAGCAGCAAACTTGGGGTGAAAGGAAACACCATATATTTT. It is translated as CASSKLGVKGNTIYF.

This clonotype came up many times. The chain links TRBV2 to TRBJ1-3, with TRBD1 as a possible D gene (5 bases). This CDR3 comprises 13 residues. V shed 3 bases and J shed 4 bases, with 7 bases lying between them. From germline, CDR1 is SNHLY and CDR2 FYNNEI. DNA for the CDR3: TGTGCCAGCAGTGAGGGGGGAGGAAACACCATATATTTT. The encoded protein is CASSEGGGNTIYF.

V and J are TRBV4-3 and TRBJ2-2; 12 bases agree with TRBD2. Per the germline V gene, CDR1 is LGHNA and CDR2 is YSLEER. V shed 3 bases, J shed 7 bases, and the junction held 9 bases outside the gene matches. The CDR3 has 17 residues. CDR3 loop: CASSQTPTSGGLGELFF. DNA for the CDR3: TGCGCCAGCAGCCAGACGCCGACTAGCGGGGGCCTCGGGGAGCTGTTTTTT.

Many counts were recorded for this clonotype. The rearrangement links TRBV27 to TRBJ1-6; TRBD1 might be the D (5 bases). Trimming took off 5 bases at V and 8 bases at J, with 19 bases between the two ends. The germline CDR1 and CDR2 sequences are MNHEY and SMNVEV (reference sequence). The CDR3 loop spans 16 amino acids. The CDR3 nucleotides are TGTGCCAGCAGTCCAACCCCACAAGCGGGGGATTCACCCCTCCACTTT. Protein sequence: CASSPTPQAGDSPLHF.

The chain links TRBV7-9 to TRBJ1-2, with unresolved D. Between the trimmed V and J ends, which lost 4 bases and 6 bases, there was a span of 6 bases. From germline, CDR1 is SEHNR and CDR2 FQNEAQ (reference sequence). The length of the CDR3 is 11 residues. The CDR3: CASSSTDGYTF. The CDR3 DNA follows: TGTGCCAGCAGCTCCACAGATGGCTACACCTTC.

This clonotype has a handful of counts. V usage is TRBV4-1 and J usage is TRBJ1-5; D ambiguous. Trimming took 1 base from V and 0 from J, leaving 10 bases between them. The germline V gene encodes CDR1 MGHRA and CDR2 YSYEKL. This CDR3 comprises 16 residues. CDR3 coding DNA: TGCGCCAGCAGCCAAGTGGCGCAAAATAGCAATCAGCCCCAGCATTTT. Translation gives CASSQVAQNSNQPQHF.

This clonotype showed up many times. This sequence joins TRBV4-3 and TRBJ1-3, with a tentative D call TRBD1 (5 bases). The CDR3 totals 17 residues. Germline V lookup: CDR1 LGHNA, CDR2 YSLEER. V lost 1 base to trimming and J lost 4 bases, with 17 bases between them. The CDR3 DNA reads TGCGCCAGCAGCCAAGGATATCGGGGCGCGGGAGGAAACACCATATATTTT. It is translated as CASSQGYRGAGGNTIYF.

This clonotype was observed at least ten times. The DNA of the CDR3 is TGTGCCAGCAGTGGACGGACAGGGAACACTGAAGCTTTCTTT. The encoded protein is CASSGRTGNTEAFF. The genes are TRBV6-1 and TRBJ1-1; 7 bases agree with TRBD1. J was trimmed by 1 base and V by 4 bases; bases with no gene match: 3. The germline V gene encodes CDR1 MNHNS and CDR2 SASEGT. The CDR3 covers 14 residues.

The genes are TRBV5-5 and TRBJ2-5; D is perhaps TRBD2 (6 bases). The CDR3 spans 15 residues. The V gene lost 0 bases and the J gene lost 5 bases, with 14 bases spanning the gap. Germline CDR1 SGHKS, CDR2 YYEKEE (reference sequence). DNA of the CDR3: TGTGCCAGCAGCTTGGCTGCGGGACCCTTGGAGACCCAGTACTTC. Its protein is CASSLAAGPLETQYF.

This chain links TRBV6-1 with TRBJ1-5; no clear D. The CDR3 is made up of 15 amino acids. The V and J ends lost 3 bases and 0 bases respectively, with 9 bases between them. Germline-derived CDR1 and CDR2 are MNHNS and SASEGT. CDR3 sequence reads: CASSDGRLSNQPQHF. CDR3 coding DNA: TGTGCCAGCAGTGACGGACGGCTTAGCAATCAGCCCCAGCATTTT.